This T cell receptor (beta chain) was sequenced in a study of CD8 T cells in ankylosing spondylitis. Findings of the study overall: Eight or nine highly homologous variants made up a TCR beta motif that seemed to typify ankylosing spondylitis blood. CD8+ by phenotype, disease-linked clones were relatively rare in peripheral blood.

Comments on this clonotype: Its antigen is not identified.

From the 5' RACE reads, TCRdb called clonotypes with MiXCR, one entry per CDR3 protein. The table lists 200,000 to 250,000 distinct CDR3 sequences, about 18% of them singletons. The TCR sequence derives from a male donor with ankylosing spondylitis. The sequenced material came from blood, either unsorted or a sorted T cell fraction (not recorded which).

Here the CDR3 reads CAWTAGNEQFF. In nucleotides, the CDR3 is TGTGCCTGGACCGCAGGTAATGAGCAGTTCTTC. The genes are TRBV30 and TRBJ2-1; D is unclear. V lost 4 bases and J 7 bases, leaving 8 bases between the germline ends. The CDR3 is 11 amino acids. The germline V gene encodes CDR1 GTSNPN and CDR2 SVGIG (reference sequence).